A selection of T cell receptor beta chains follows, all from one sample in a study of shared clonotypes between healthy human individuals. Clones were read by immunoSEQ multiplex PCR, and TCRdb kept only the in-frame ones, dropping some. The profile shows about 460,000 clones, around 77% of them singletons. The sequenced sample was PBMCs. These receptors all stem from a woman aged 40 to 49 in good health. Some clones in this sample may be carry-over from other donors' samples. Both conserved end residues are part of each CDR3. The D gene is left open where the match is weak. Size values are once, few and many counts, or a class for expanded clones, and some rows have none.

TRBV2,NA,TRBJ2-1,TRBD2,CASITGLAGVNEQFF,TGTGCCAGCATCACGGGACTAGCGGGAGTCAATGAGCAATTCTTC
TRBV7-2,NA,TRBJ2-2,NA,CASSPQGSQTAGELFF,TGTGCCAGCAGCCCACAGGGTTCCCAAACAGCCGGGGAGCTGTTTTTT
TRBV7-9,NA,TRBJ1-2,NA,CASSLGVLGYTF,TGTGCCAGCAGCTTGGGGGTGCTTGGCTACACCTTC
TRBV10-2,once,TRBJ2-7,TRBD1,CASSVDRGPYEQCF,TGCGCCAGCAGTGTCGACAGGGGGCCCTACGAGCAGTGCTTC
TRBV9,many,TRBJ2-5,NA,CASSAQGGETQYF,TGTGCCAGCAGCGCCCAGGGCGGGGAGACCCAGTACTTC
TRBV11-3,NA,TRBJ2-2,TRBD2,CASSPSGRGGNTGELFF,TGTGCCAGCAGCCCCTCCGGGCGCGGGGGGAACACCGGGGAGCTGTTTTTT
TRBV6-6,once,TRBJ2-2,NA,CASRTGRSNTGELFF,TGTGCCAGCCGTACCGGGCGCTCGAACACCGGGGAGCTGTTTTTT
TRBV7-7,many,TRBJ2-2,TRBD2,CASSALAENTGELFF,TGTGCCAGCAGCGCCCTAGCGGAGAACACCGGGGAGCTGTTTTTT
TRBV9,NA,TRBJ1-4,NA,CASSVAPDEKLFF,TGTGCCAGCAGCGTAGCGCCTGATGAAAAACTGTTTTTT
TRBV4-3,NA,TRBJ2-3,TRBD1,CASSQGQGVTDTQYF,TGCGCCAGCAGCCAAGGACAGGGGGTCACAGATACGCAGTATTTT
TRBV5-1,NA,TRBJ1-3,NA,CASSLAGTKGNTIYF,TGCGCCAGCAGCTTGGCTGGGACGAAAGGAAACACCATATATTTT
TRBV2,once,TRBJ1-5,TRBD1,CASSVGQGSNQPQHF,TGTGCCAGCAGCGTGGGACAGGGCAGCAATCAGCCCCAGCATTTT
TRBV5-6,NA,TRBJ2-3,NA,CASSLSLLFSTDTQYF,TGTGCCAGCAGCTTGAGTCTCCTTTTCAGCACAGATACGCAGTATTTT
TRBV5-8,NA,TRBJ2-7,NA,CASSRAGHLNYEQYF,TGTGCCAGCAGCCGAGCAGGACATCTCAACTACGAGCAGTACTTC
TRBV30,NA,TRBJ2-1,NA,CAWSPGGHNEQFF,TGTGCCTGGAGCCCCGGTGGGCACAATGAGCAGTTCTTC
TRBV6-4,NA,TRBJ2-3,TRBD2,CASSALAGGDTQYF,TGTGCCAGCAGTGCACTAGCGGGGGGAGATACGCAGTATTTT
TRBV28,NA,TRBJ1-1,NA,CASSLGLEAFF,TGTGCCAGCAGTTTGGGGCTTGAAGCTTTCTTT
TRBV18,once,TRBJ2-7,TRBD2,CASSPFPSGRAEGYEQYF,TGTGCCAGCTCACCATTCCCTAGCGGGAGGGCCGAGGGGTACGAGCAGTACTTC
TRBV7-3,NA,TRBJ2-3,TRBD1,CASSFLQGADTQYF,TGTGCCAGCAGCTTCCTGCAGGGGGCAGATACGCAGTATTTT
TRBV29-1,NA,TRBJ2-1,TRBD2,CSVGTGLAGYSYNEQFF,TGCAGCGTTGGGACGGGACTAGCGGGGTACTCCTACAATGAGCAGTTCTTC
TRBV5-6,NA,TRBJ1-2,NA,CASSSVGVGYGYTF,TGTGCCAGCAGCTCCGTGGGCGTCGGCTATGGCTACACCTTC
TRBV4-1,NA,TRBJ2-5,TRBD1,CASSQDPGQGQETQYF,TGCGCCAGCAGCCAAGATCCCGGACAGGGACAAGAGACCCAGTACTTC
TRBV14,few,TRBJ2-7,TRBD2,CASSQQTSLSSYEQYF,TGTGCCAGCAGCCAACAGACTAGCCTGAGCTCCTACGAGCAGTACTTC
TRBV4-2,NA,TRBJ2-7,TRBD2,CASSQRTSGNYEQYF,TGTGCCAGCAGCCAAAGGACTAGCGGAAACTACGAGCAGTACTTC
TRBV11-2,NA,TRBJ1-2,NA,CASSLSPGGYGYTF,TGTGCCAGCAGCTTAAGCCCGGGAGGCTATGGCTACACCTTC
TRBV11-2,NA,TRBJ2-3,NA,CASSLVRGSKTDTQYF,TGTGCCAGCAGCTTAGTACGGGGTTCGAAAACAGATACGCAGTATTTT
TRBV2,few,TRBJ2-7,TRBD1,CAGDRTGAYEQYF,TGTGCCGGTGACAGGACAGGGGCTTACGAGCAGTACTTC
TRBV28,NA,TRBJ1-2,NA,CASSLRGSNYGYTF,TGTGCCAGCAGTTTACGAGGATCTAACTATGGCTACACCTTC
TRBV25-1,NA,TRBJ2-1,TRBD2,CASSDLGLAGGPYNEQFF,TGTGCCAGCAGTGACTTAGGACTAGCGGGCGGACCCTACAATGAGCAGTTCTTC
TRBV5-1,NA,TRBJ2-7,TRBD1,CASSRGTGGYEQYF,TGCGCCAGCAGCAGGGGGACAGGGGGCTACGAGCAGTACTTC
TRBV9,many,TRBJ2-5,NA,CASSVDRTQETQYF,TGTGCCAGCAGCGTCGACAGAACCCAAGAGACCCAGTACTTC
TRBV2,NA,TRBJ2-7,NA,CASREPRPHSPYEQYF,TGTGCCAGCAGGGAACCCCGGCCTCATTCTCCCTACGAGCAGTACTTC
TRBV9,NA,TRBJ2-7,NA,CASSPGGNPYEQYF,TGTGCCAGCAGTCCAGGCGGGAACCCCTACGAGCAGTACTTC
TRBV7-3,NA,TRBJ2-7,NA,CASSSLSEQYF,TGTGCCAGCAGCTCCCTTAGCGAGCAGTACTTC
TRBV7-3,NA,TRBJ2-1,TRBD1,CASSHNRGPYNEQFF,TGTGCCAGCAGCCACAACAGGGGACCTTACAATGAGCAGTTCTTC
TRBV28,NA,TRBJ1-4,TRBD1,CASSLTGIATNEKLFF,TGTGCCAGCAGTCTGACAGGGATTGCAACTAATGAAAAACTGTTTTTT
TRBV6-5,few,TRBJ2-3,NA,CASSYSGATDTQYF,TGTGCCAGCAGTTACTCTGGGGCCACAGATACGCAGTATTTT
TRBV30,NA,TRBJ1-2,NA,CASRLGPGGYTF,TGTGCCTCTCGACTGGGTCCTGGTGGCTACACCTTC
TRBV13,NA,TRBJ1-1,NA,CASKAVNTEAFF,TGTGCCAGCAAGGCAGTGAACACTGAAGCTTTCTTT
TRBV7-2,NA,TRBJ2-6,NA,CASSLAGGANVLTF,TGTGCCAGCAGCTTAGCGGGTGGGGCCAACGTCCTGACTTTC
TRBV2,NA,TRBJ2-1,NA,CASSEEAYNEQFF,TGTGCCAGCAGTGAAGAGGCGTACAATGAGCAGTTCTTC
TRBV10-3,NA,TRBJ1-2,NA,CAIRGVGANYGYTF,TGTGCCATCCGGGGGGTTGGAGCTAACTATGGCTACACCTTC
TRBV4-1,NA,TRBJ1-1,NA,CASRSTGGSTEAFF,TGCGCCAGCAGAAGCACCGGGGGGAGCACTGAAGCTTTCTTT
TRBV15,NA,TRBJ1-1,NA,CATSRDRGLAEAFF,TGTGCCACCAGCAGAGATCGAGGGTTGGCTGAAGCTTTCTTT
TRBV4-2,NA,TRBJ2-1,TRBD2,CASSQEAREVSFF,TGTGCCAGCAGCCAAGAGGCCCGGGAGGTTAGTTTCTTC
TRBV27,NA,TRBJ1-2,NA,CASRKQGFRYGYTF,TGTGCCAGCAGGAAACAGGGTTTTCGCTATGGCTACACCTTC
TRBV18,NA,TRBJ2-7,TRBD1,CASSPRTGTSYEQYF,TGTGCCAGCTCACCACGGACAGGGACGTCCTACGAGCAGTACTTC
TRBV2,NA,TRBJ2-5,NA,CASSDRGVETQYF,TGTGCCAGCAGTGACAGGGGAGTAGAGACCCAGTACTTC
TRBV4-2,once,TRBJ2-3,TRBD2,CASSQRELGADTQYF,TGTGCCAGCAGCCAGCGGGAGCTGGGGGCAGATACGCAGTATTTT
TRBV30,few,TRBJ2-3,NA,CAWSGTGGAQYF,TGTGCCTGGAGTGGGACCGGCGGTGCGCAGTATTTT
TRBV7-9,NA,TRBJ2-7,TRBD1,CASSVTGVYEQYF,TGTGCCAGCAGCGTTACAGGGGTCTACGAGCAGTACTTC
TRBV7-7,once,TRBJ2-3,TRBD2,CASGTSDTDTQYF,TGTGCTAGCGGGACTAGTGACACAGATACGCAGTATTTT
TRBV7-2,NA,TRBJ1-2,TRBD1,CASSRTGVNPYTF,TGTGCCAGCAGCAGGACAGGGGTTAACCCATACACCTTC